The TCR beta chain under discussion was sequenced for a study of early T cells in non-severe SARS-CoV-2 infection. Tagging with unique molecular identifiers was applied to individual cDNA molecules. TCRdb processed the 5' RACE reads anew with MiXCR; each CDR3 protein has one entry. Counted here are about 22,000 distinct CDR3 sequences, under 6% occurring once; the ten biggest clones make up more than 7%. V lost 0 bases and J 5 bases, leaving 15 bases between the germline ends. The CDR3 runs to 16 residues. The V gene's germline CDR1 is ENHRY and CDR2 SYGVKD. This clonotype appeared many times. The antigen remains undetermined. Study observations and caveats: A preference for anti-spike CD8 responses marked VDJdb matching, which missed private and CD4 specificities.

This TCR was sampled from an adult who was a healthcare worker with PCR-confirmed SARS-CoV-2 infection or an uninfected control (not recorded which). This chain connects TRBV10-3 to TRBJ2-3; perhaps TRBD2 as D (6 bases). The sample taken for sequencing was whole blood. CDR3 region: CAISESIAGKRDTQYF. The CDR3 DNA is TGTGCCATCAGTGAGTCGATTGCGGGGAAACGAGATACGCAGTATTTT.